This T cell receptor (beta chain) was found in a study of blood T cell repertoires in COVID-19. Turning to the study itself: The United States, Italy and Spain supplied acute and convalescent COVID-19 samples. Sources were T cells, B-cell-depleted T cells, or PBMCs; the material itself was cDNA or gDNA.

In its sample, this clone was seen a few times. In the study's own analysis: Reference gene primer amplification in the assay estimated nucleated cell counts. Assay: immunoSEQ multiplex PCR; the TCRdb copy retains only in-frame clones and omits some. That table supplies the V and J calls and clone size; D and trimming were determined from the DNA. The sample has under 55,000 clones; around 84% are singletons. V was shortened by 1 base and J by 4 bases, with 8 bases between the two germline ends. CDR3 length equals 13 residues. Germline assignment: CDR1 SGHAT and CDR2 FQNNGV. V usage is TRBV11-2 and J usage is TRBJ2-7, with TRBD2 as a possible D gene (5 bases). The sample comprised peripheral blood. The clonotype comes from a human donor in a cohort sampled during active COVID-19. CDR3 DNA sequence: TGTGCCAGCAGCTTAGCTAGAGGGTACGAGCAGTACTTC. Its translation is CASSLARGYEQYF.